These 29 T cell receptor beta chains were all obtained from the same sample, sequenced in a study of molecular identifiers for immune sequencing clone quantification. TCRdb fed the PCR reads into MiXCR, producing one record per CDR3 protein. The sample holds around 300,000 distinct CDR3 sequences, over 20% seen once. Input material: naive CD8+ T cells from blood, with Jurkat cell RNA spiked in. Regarding subset: FACS-sorted CD8+CD4-CCR7+CD45RA+ naive T cells. These receptors were obtained from a human donor in good health. Some libraries in this study had Jurkat cell RNA spiked in.

This clonotype was detected many times. The chain joins TRBV28 to TRBJ2-6, with TRBD1 as a possible D gene (6 bases). The CDR3 is 16 residues long. Germline V gene lookup returns CDR1 MDHEN and CDR2 SYDVKM. V lost 6 bases and J 0 bases, leaving 12 bases between the germline ends. The CDR3 DNA reads TGTGCCAGCAGATATACAGGGTCCTCTGGGGCCAACGTCCTGACTTTC. This gives the protein CASRYTGSSGANVLTF.

The rearrangement links TRBV24-1 to TRBJ1-5; 8 bases are a match to TRBD1. The length of the CDR3 is 20 residues. CDR1 and CDR2 from the germline V gene are KGHDR and SFDVKD. The V gene end was trimmed by 0 bases and the J gene end by 5 bases; junction bases not matched to a gene: 17. The CDR3 region has the DNA TGTGCCACCAGTGATTTGGGTCCGGTTCCAGGGGGCCAAAGCGATCAGCCCCAGCATTTT. This sequence encodes CATSDLGPVPGGQSDQPQHF.

This clonotype was seen repeatedly, ten times or more. This chain connects TRBV6-5 to TRBJ2-3; 10 bases agree with TRBD2. Germline values: CDR1 MNHEY, CDR2 SVGAGI. V was clipped by 7 bases and J by 3 bases; unmatched bases: 7. The CDR3 contains 15 residues. CDR3 DNA: TGTGCCAGCACCCCCAGCGGGGGGGGAACAGATACGCAGTATTTT. This encodes CASTPSGGGTDTQYF.

This clonotype occurred many times. The chain uses TRBV6-5 and TRBJ2-6; D perhaps matches TRBD1 (6 bases). Per the germline V gene, CDR1 is MNHEY and CDR2 is SVGAGI. V dropped 5 bases and J dropped 9 bases, with 11 bases sitting between them. This CDR3 has 13 amino acids. CDR3 residues: CASSLDRSNVLTF. As DNA, the CDR3 is TGTGCCAGCAGTCTTGACAGGAGCAACGTCCTGACTTTC.

This clonotype was counted many times. The chain carries TRBV20-1 and TRBJ2-7; the D gene is possibly TRBD2 (5 bases). This CDR3 has 13 residues. V was clipped by 0 bases and J by 3 bases, with 9 bases between them. Germline CDR1 is DFQATT and CDR2 is SNEGSKA (reference sequence). CDR3 in DNA: TGCAGTGCTAGAGATTATACTAGCTACGAGCAGTACTTC. It is translated as CSARDYTSYEQYF.

With respect to this clonotype: The junction does not match germline at one end; this may be a read error. CDR3 coding DNA: TGTGCCAGCGGCGTAGACAGGGTCGCCGGGGAGCTGTTTTTT. This gives the protein CASGVDRVAGELFF. The V and J genes are TRBV9 and TRBJ2-2; 7 positions agree with TRBD1. The CDR3 extends over 14 amino acids. Germline-derived CDR1 and CDR2 are SGDLS and YYNGEE.

The sample holds many counts of this clonotype. Compared with germline, one end of the junction differs, possibly owing to a read error. V and J are TRBV6-2 or TRBV6-3 and TRBJ1-1, with D uncertain. Germline-derived CDR1 and CDR2 are MNHEY and SVGEGT. The CDR3 is 12 amino acids. CDR3 in DNA: TGTGCCAGCGGGCTCTCGCGGGCTGAAGCTTTCTTC. This codes for CASGLSRAEAFF.

The gene calls are TRBV7-9 and TRBJ1-5; D remains unclear. The CDR3 is 12 residues long. Germline values: CDR1 SEHNR, CDR2 FQNEAQ (reference sequence). V lost 4 bases, J lost 6 bases, and 7 bases lay in between. The CDR3 sequence: CASSSEIQPQHF. DNA for the CDR3: TGTGCCAGCAGCTCAGAGATTCAGCCCCAGCATTTT.

The table lists this clonotype with many counts. The J gene is TRBJ1-5, the V gene TRBV25-1; a weak D match, TRBD1 (5 bases). The germline V gene has CDR1 MGHDK and CDR2 SYGVNS. There are 15 residues in the CDR3. The germline V and J ends were trimmed by 4 bases and 0 bases, with 10 bases remaining between them. The CDR3 nucleotides are TGTGCCAGCAGTGGAGGGGTCAATAGCAATCAGCCCCAGCATTTT. Residues: CASSGGVNSNQPQHF.

A remark on this clonotype: Just one base apart from a much larger clone, this may be a read error. The CDR3 does not end in the conserved phenylalanine or tryptophan, so this is likely a read error. This chain joins TRBV7-9 and TRBJ2-7; possible D gene TRBD2, 5 bases. V lost 6 bases, J lost 7 bases, and 16 bases lay in between. This CDR3 comprises 13 residues. CDR1 SEHNR and CDR2 FQNEAQ come from the germline V gene (reference sequence). The CDR3 DNA is TGTGCCAGCAGTCCTGCCTACGGGGAGGAGCAGTACCTC. This encodes CASSPAYGEEQYL.

The table lists this clonotype with a few counts. The rearrangement links TRBV20-1 to TRBJ1-1; D call uncertain. V lost 0 bases, J lost 5 bases, and 10 bases lay in between. Germline V gene lookup returns CDR1 DFQATT and CDR2 SNEGSKA (reference sequence). The CDR3 extends over 13 amino acids. CDR3 DNA: TGCAGTGCTAGAGATCCCGTAACTACTGAAGCTTTCTTT. This translates into CSARDPVTTEAFF.

The rearrangement links TRBV10-2 to TRBJ2-5; D unclear. The germline V gene encodes CDR1 WSHSY and CDR2 SAAADI. This CDR3 comprises 15 residues. The germline V and J ends were trimmed by 5 bases and 4 bases, with 17 bases remaining between them. The CDR3 region has the DNA TGCGCCAGCAGTATTCTCGCTAGTCCGGGAGAGACCCAGTACTTC. Amino acid sequence: CASSILASPGETQYF.

This clonotype was counted between two and nine times. V and J are TRBV29-1 and TRBJ2-1; D not resolved. This CDR3 has 13 residues. In germline, CDR1 is SQVTM, CDR2 ANQGSEA. V lost 3 bases to trimming and J lost 9 bases, with 15 bases between them. The CDR3: CSVEGRWDIEQFF. In DNA, the CDR3 is TGCAGCGTTGAGGGCAGGTGGGATATTGAGCAGTTCTTC.

This clonotype was counted between two and nine times. This chain links TRBV28 with TRBJ2-6; 7 nucleotides align to TRBD2. V lost 5 bases, J lost 4 bases, and 14 bases stayed unmatched. The CDR3 runs 18 residues. Germline-derived CDR1 and CDR2 are MDHEN and SYDVKM. CDR3 bases: TGTGCCAGCAGTGGGGAGGGCGAATCACAAACCGGGGCCAACGTCCTGACTTTC. As protein: CASSGEGESQTGANVLTF.

This clonotype has a count of ten or more. The rearrangement links TRBV7-9 to TRBJ2-3; D may be TRBD1 or TRBD2 (5 bases each). Between the trimmed V and J ends, which lost 4 bases and 0 bases, there was a span of 20 bases. Germline-derived CDR1 and CDR2 are SEHNR and FQNEAQ (reference sequence). The CDR3 covers 18 residues. CDR3 in DNA: TGTGCCAGCAGCTCAACCGTCCCCAGGGACCTTAGCACAGATACGCAGTATTTT. Its protein is CASSSTVPRDLSTDTQYF. Full variable domain (rest looked up from reference TRBV7-9 and TRBJ2-3): DTGVSQNPRHKITKRGQNVTFRCDPISEHNRLYWYRQTLGQGPEFLTYFQNEAQLEKSRLLSDRFSAERPKGSFSTLEIQRTEQGDSAMYLCASSSTVPRDLSTDTQYFGPGTRLTVL.

In its sample, this clonotype was seen many times. The genes are TRBV7-3 and TRBJ2-3; TRBD2 matches at 9 bases. Germline lookup yields CDR1 SGHTA and CDR2 FQGTGA. This CDR3 spans 15 amino acids. V shed 5 bases and J 3 bases; nucleotides not matched to a gene: 6. The CDR3 sequence: CASSPLAGMTDTQYF. For the CDR3, the DNA is TGTGCCAGCAGCCCTCTAGCGGGAATGACAGATACGCAGTATTTT.

This clonotype was counted between two and nine times. This rearrangement joins TRBV27 to TRBJ2-7, with D tentatively TRBD2 (6 bases). Germline V lookup: CDR1 MNHEY, CDR2 SMNVEV (reference sequence). The CDR3 contains 12 residues. Trimming left V 8 bases short and J 4 bases short, with 12 bases between. This chain's CDR3 is CASVSGGYEQYF. The CDR3 region has the DNA TGTGCCAGCGTCTCTGGAGGGTACGAGCAGTACTTC.

This clonotype appeared many times. At one of its ends the junction is not consistent with the germline gene, which may arise from a read error. The chain has TRBV25-1 and TRBJ2-7, with 10 bases that match TRBD2. This CDR3 region has 17 residues. Germline CDR1 MGHDK, CDR2 SYGVNS. CDR3 in amino acids: CASSPLGSPGLAAVVDF. Here the CDR3 DNA reads TGTGCCAGCAGCCCTTTGGGGAGTCCCGGACTAGCGGCTGTCGTCGACTTC.

The chain employs TRBV30 and TRBJ2-7; D uncertain. This CDR3 has 13 residues. V dropped 8 bases and J dropped 0 bases, with 14 bases sitting between them. Germline assignment: CDR1 GTSNPN and CDR2 SVGIG (reference sequence). The CDR3 DNA is TGTGCCGTACGCCGCCTTAGCTCCTACGAGCAGTACTTC. Its translation is CAVRRLSSYEQYF.

This clonotype was observed many times. The genes are TRBV9 and TRBJ2-5, with a tentative D call TRBD1 (6 bases). Trimming stripped 3 bases from V and 3 bases from J, with 12 bases between. The germline V gene has CDR1 SGDLS and CDR2 YYNGEE. CDR3 length: 14 amino acids. CDR3 sequence: CASSAGAGKETQYF. CDR3 DNA sequence: TGTGCCAGCAGCGCAGGGGCCGGCAAAGAGACCCAGTACTTC.

This clonotype appeared many times. This rearrangement joins TRBV28 to TRBJ2-5; no reliable D call. Germline CDR1 MDHEN, CDR2 SYDVKM. CDR3 length: 14 residues. V was pared by 5 bases and J by 2 bases, with 12 bases between. In DNA form, the CDR3 reads TGTGCCAGCAGTCTCTCGGCGGCTCAAGAGACCCAGTACTTC. This gives the protein CASSLSAAQETQYF.

The V and J genes are TRBV27 and TRBJ1-6; the D is unclear. Germline V gene lookup returns CDR1 MNHEY and CDR2 SMNVEV (reference sequence). This CDR3 has 14 residues. Trimming took 2 bases from V and 14 from J, leaving 16 bases between them. In nucleotides, the CDR3 is TGTGCCAGCAGTTTAATGGTCGCCGCTCTGGCCCTCCACTTT. Encoded protein: CASSLMVAALALHF.

This clonotype has just a few counts. This chain connects TRBV20-1 to TRBJ2-3; 12 positions match TRBD2. The length of the CDR3 is 15 residues. Trimming removed 6 bases from V and 2 bases from J; junction bases left unmatched: 6. Germline V gene lookup returns CDR1 DFQATT and CDR2 SNEGSKA (reference sequence). CDR3 residues: CSANGLAGSTDTQYF. DNA for the CDR3: TGCAGTGCAAATGGACTAGCGGGGTCCACAGATACGCAGTATTTT.

A remark on this clonotype: Since a much larger clone is just one base distant, this may be a read error. The CDR3 protein is CASSVHSNQPPHF. The CDR3 DNA reads as TGTGCCAGCAGCGTCCATAGCAATCAGCCCCCGCATTTT. The V gene is TRBV7-2, the J gene TRBJ1-5; D is ambiguous. CDR1 is SGHTA and CDR2 is FQGNSA in the germline V gene. CDR3 size: 13 residues.

This chain links TRBV27 with TRBJ2-2; D is ambiguous. Germline-derived CDR1 and CDR2 are MNHEY and SMNVEV (reference sequence). Deletions cut 5 bases from V and 0 bases from J, with 7 bases between. The CDR3 is made up of 14 amino acids. The CDR3 DNA reads as TGTGCCAGCAGTCCCATCTCGAACACCGGGGAGCTGTTTTTT. It yields the protein CASSPISNTGELFF.

This clonotype has a count of ten or more. The V and J genes are TRBV6-5 and TRBJ1-1, with D perhaps matching TRBD1 (5 bases). CDR1 and CDR2 from the germline V gene are MNHEY and SVGAGI. V gave up 4 bases and J gave up 4 bases, with 13 bases separating them. The length of the CDR3 is 14 residues. DNA of the CDR3: TGTGCCAGCAGTTCAGGATCGGGGGGCACTGAAGCTTTCTTT. Amino acids: CASSSGSGGTEAFF.

The chain uses TRBV7-9 and TRBJ2-6; D is ambiguous. CDR3 length: 13 residues. The germline V gene encodes CDR1 SEHNR and CDR2 FQNEAQ (reference sequence). Trimming left V 5 bases short and J 9 bases short, with 11 bases between. CDR3 in amino acids: CASSQTPHNVLTF. In DNA form, the CDR3 reads TGTGCCAGCAGCCAAACCCCCCACAACGTCCTGACTTTC. The whole variable domain, filled in from reference TRBV7-9 and TRBJ2-6, reads DTGVSQNPRHKITKRGQNVTFRCDPISEHNRLYWYRQTLGQGPEFLTYFQNEAQLEKSRLLSDRFSAERPKGSFSTLEIQRTEQGDSAMYLCASSQTPHNVLTFGAGSRLTVL.

Details on this clonotype: With a much larger clone just one base away, this may be a read error. The chain couples TRBV5-6 to TRBJ2-2; D unresolved. Germline V CDR1 and CDR2: SGHDT, YYEEEE. The CDR3 runs 15 residues. The CDR3 is CVSRQRNKNTGELFF. The DNA of the CDR3 is TGTGTCAGCAGACAAAGAAACAAGAACACCGGGGAGCTGTTTTTT. Filled out from reference TRBV5-6 and TRBJ2-2, the complete variable domain reads DAGVTQSPTHLIKTRGQQVTLRCSPKSGHDTVSWYQQALGQGPQFIFQYYEEEERQRGNFPDRFSGHQFPNYSSELNVNALLLGDSALYLCVSRQRNKNTGELFFGEGSRLTVL.

V is TRBV29-1 and J is TRBJ2-5, with 11 bases that match TRBD2. Germline loops: CDR1 SQVTM, CDR2 ANQGSEA. The CDR3 consists of 16 residues. The V gene end was trimmed by 2 bases and the J gene end by 1 base; junction bases not matched to a gene: 6. CDR3 nucleotides: TGCAGCGTTGAACCGCGACTAGCGGGGATCCAAGAGACCCAGTACTTC. Protein sequence: CSVEPRLAGIQETQYF.